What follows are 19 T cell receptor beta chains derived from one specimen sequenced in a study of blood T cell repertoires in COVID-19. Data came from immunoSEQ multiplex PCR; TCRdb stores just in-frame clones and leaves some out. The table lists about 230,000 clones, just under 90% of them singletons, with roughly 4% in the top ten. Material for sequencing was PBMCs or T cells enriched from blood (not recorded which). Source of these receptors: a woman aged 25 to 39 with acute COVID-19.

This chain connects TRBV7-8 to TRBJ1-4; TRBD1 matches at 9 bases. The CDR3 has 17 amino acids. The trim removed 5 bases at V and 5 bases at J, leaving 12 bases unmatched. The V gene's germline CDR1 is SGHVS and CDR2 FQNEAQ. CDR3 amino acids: CASSPTGGAAQNEKLFF. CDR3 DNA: TGTGCCAGCAGCCCAACAGGGGGCGCCGCCCAAAATGAAAAACTGTTTTTT.

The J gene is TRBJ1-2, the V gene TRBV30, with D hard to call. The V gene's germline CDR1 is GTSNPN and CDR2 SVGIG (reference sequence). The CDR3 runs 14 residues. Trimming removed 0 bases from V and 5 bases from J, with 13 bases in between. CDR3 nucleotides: TGTGCCTGGAGTGTAAGCGCAGGAGGTTATGGCTACACCTTC. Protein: CAWSVSAGGYGYTF.

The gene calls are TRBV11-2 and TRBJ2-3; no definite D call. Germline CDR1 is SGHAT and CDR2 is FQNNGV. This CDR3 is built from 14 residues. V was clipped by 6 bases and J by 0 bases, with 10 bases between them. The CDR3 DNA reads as TGTGCCAGCAGTCGCGGTATGAGCACAGATACGCAGTATTTT. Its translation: CASSRGMSTDTQYF. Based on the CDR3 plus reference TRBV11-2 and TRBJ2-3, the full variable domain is EAGVAQSPRYKIIEKRQSVAFWCNPISGHATLYWYQQILGQGPKLLIQFQNNGVVDDSQLPKDRFSAERLKGVDSTLKIQPAKLEDSAVYLCASSRGMSTDTQYFGPGTRLTVL.

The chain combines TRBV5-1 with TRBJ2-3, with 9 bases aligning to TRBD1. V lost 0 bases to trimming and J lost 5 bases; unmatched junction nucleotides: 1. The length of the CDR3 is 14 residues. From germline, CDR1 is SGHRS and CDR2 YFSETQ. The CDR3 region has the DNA TGCGCCAGCAGCTTGGGACAGGGGGGAGATACGCAGTATTTT. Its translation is CASSLGQGGDTQYF.

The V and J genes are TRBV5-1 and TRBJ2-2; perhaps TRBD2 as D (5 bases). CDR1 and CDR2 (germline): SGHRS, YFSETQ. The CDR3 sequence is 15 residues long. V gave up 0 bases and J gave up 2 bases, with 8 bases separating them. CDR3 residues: CASSLAGLNTGELFF. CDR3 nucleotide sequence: TGCGCCAGCAGCTTGGCCGGACTCAACACCGGGGAGCTGTTTTTT.

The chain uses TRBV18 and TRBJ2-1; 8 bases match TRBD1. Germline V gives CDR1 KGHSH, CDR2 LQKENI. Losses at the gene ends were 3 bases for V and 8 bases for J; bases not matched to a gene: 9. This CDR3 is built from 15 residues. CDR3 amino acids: CASSPEVNRGDEQFF. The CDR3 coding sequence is TGTGCCAGCTCACCCGAGGTTAACAGGGGGGATGAGCAGTTCTTC.

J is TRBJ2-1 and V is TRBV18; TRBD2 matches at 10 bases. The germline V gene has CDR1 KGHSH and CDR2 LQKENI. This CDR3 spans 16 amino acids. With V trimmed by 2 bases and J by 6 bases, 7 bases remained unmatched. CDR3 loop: CASSPGSGGAPNEQFF. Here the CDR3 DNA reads TGTGCCAGCTCACCAGGAAGCGGGGGGGCCCCCAATGAGCAGTTCTTC.

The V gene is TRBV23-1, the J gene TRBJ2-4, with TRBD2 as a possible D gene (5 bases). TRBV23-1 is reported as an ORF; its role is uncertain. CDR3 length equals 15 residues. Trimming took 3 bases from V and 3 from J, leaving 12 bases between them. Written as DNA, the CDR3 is TGCGCCAGCAGTCACTCCCGGGATGACAAAAACATTCAGTACTTC. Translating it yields CASSHSRDDKNIQYF.

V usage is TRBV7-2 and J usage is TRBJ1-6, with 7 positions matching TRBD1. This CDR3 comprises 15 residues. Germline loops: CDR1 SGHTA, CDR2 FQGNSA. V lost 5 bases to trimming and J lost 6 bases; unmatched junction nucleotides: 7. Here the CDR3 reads CASSPQGDGNSPLHF. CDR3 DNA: TGTGCCAGCAGCCCGCAGGGGGACGGTAATTCACCCCTCCACTTT.

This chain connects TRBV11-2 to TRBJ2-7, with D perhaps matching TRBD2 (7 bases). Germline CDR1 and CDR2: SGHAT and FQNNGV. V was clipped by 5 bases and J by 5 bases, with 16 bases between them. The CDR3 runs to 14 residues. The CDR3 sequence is CASSTPRGPHEQYF. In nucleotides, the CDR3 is TGTGCCAGCAGCACCCCGCGGGGGCCCCACGAGCAGTACTTC.

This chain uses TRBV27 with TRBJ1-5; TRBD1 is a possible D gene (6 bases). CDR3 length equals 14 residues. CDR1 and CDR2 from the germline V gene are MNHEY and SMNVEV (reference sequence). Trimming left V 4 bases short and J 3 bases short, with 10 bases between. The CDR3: CASSSGATNQPQHF. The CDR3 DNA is TGTGCCAGCAGTTCAGGGGCTACCAATCAGCCCCAGCATTTT.

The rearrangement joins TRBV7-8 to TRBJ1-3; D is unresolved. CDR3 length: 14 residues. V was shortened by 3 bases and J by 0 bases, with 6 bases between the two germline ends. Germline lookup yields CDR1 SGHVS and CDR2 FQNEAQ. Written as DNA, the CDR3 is TGTGCCAGCAGCTTGAGGGCCTCTGGAAACACCATATATTTT. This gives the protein CASSLRASGNTIYF.

CDR3 nucleotide sequence: TGTGCCAGTAAAACGGCAGGGGGAGGTCAGGATGAGCAGTTCTTC. This encodes CASKTAGGGQDEQFF. The J gene is TRBJ2-1, the V gene TRBV19; possibly TRBD1 for D (7 bases). Germline V gene sequence: CDR1 LNHDA, CDR2 SQIVND (reference sequence). The CDR3 length is 15 residues. Trimming pared 7 bases from V and 8 bases from J, leaving 21 bases between.

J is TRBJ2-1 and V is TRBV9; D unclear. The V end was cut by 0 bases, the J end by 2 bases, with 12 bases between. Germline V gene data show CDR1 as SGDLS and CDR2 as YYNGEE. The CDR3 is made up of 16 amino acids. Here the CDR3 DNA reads TGTGCCAGCAGCGTAGCTCCACTCAGGCCCTACAATGAGCAGTTCTTC. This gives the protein CASSVAPLRPYNEQFF. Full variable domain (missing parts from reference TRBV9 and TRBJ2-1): DSGVTQTPKHLITATGQRVTLRCSPRSGDLSVYWYQQSLDQGLQFLIQYYNGEERAKGNILERFSAQQFPDLHSELNLSSLELGDSALYFCASSVAPLRPYNEQFFGPGTRLTVL.

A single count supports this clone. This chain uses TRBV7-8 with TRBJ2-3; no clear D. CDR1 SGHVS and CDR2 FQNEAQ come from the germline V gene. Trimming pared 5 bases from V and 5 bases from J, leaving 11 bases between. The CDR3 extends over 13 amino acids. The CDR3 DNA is TGTGCCAGCAGCAAGGATAGAGGAGATACGCAGTATTTT. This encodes CASSKDRGDTQYF.

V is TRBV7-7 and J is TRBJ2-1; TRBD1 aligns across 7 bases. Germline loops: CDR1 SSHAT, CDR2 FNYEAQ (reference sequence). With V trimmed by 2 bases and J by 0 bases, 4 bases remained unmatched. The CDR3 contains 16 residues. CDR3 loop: CASSLTRDSSYNEQFF. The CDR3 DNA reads TGTGCCAGCAGCTTAACCAGGGACAGCTCCTACAATGAGCAGTTCTTC.

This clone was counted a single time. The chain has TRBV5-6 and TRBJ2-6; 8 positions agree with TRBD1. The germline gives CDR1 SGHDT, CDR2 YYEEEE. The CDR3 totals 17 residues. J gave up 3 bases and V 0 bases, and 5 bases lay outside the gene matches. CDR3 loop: CASSLGTGGRGANVLTF. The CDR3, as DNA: TGTGCCAGCAGCTTGGGTACAGGGGGTCGTGGGGCCAACGTCCTGACTTTC.

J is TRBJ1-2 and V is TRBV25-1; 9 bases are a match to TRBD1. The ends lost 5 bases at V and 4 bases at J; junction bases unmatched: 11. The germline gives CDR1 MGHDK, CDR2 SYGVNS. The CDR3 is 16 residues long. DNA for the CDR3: TGTGCCAGCAGTTCCCACATTCTACAGGGGGCCTATGGCTACACCTTC. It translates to CASSSHILQGAYGYTF.

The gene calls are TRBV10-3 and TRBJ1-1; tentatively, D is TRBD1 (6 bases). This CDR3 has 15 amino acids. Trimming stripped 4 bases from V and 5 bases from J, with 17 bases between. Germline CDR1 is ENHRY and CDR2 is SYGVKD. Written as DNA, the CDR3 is TGTGCCATCAGTGCTAGGGGGGGTACGGGGACTGAAGCTTTCTTT. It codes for CAISARGGTGTEAFF.